This T cell receptor beta chain was sequenced for a study of blood T cell repertoires in COVID-19. This CDR3 spans 16 amino acids. CDR1 is MRHNA, CDR2 SNTAGT, per germline. V was clipped by 6 bases and J by 0 bases, with 14 bases between them. Sequencing was performed with immunoSEQ multiplex PCR; in TCRdb, only in-frame clones are kept and a portion is missing. Among 65,000 or so clones, 78% were seen once, and the ten largest hold roughly 23%. In this sample, this clone turned up once. The chain is built from TRBV6-4 and TRBJ2-2, with a tentative D call TRBD2 (5 bases). The specimen sequenced was peripheral blood. This receptor was obtained from a human donor in a cohort sampled during active COVID-19. In DNA, the CDR3 is TGTGCCAGCAGCCTATACAGCGGTTCGAACACCGGGGAGCTGTTTTTT. Translated: CASSLYSGSNTGELFF.